Listed below are T cell receptor beta chains from one sample, sequenced in a study of CD8+CD57+ T cells in acquired aplastic anemia. TCRdb itself ran the reads through MiXCR, one entry per CDR3 protein. The table has 400,000 to 600,000 distinct CDR3 sequences, 25% to 40% seen once. The specimen was sorted CD4+, CD8+, or CD8+CD57+ T cells (not recorded which) from PBMCs. The receptors shown here come from a human donor with aplastic anemia. CDR3s leave out the opening cysteine and the closing phenylalanine or tryptophan. Clone sizes are given selectively: once, few, many, or a class where the clone is expanded.

clone_size: few; v_call: TRBV9; cdr3_length: 16; j_call: TRBJ2-3; cdr3_aa: ASSVAPRSGGGEDTQY
clone_size: many; v_call: TRBV7-3; cdr3_length: 12; j_call: TRBJ1-1; cdr3_aa: ASSSQGWNTEAF
clone_size: -; v_call: TRBV19; cdr3_length: 10; j_call: TRBJ1-2; cdr3_aa: ASMDRIYGYT
clone_size: -; v_call: TRBV29-1; cdr3_length: 13; j_call: TRBJ2-7; cdr3_aa: SVELSGVASYEQY
clone_size: many; v_call: TRBV7-9; cdr3_length: 14; j_call: TRBJ2-5; cdr3_aa: ASSPVGTTFRETQY
clone_size: few; v_call: TRBV5-8; cdr3_length: 13; j_call: TRBJ2-7; cdr3_aa: ASSLYDSRTSEQY
clone_size: many; v_call: TRBV4-1; cdr3_length: 13; j_call: TRBJ1-2; cdr3_aa: ASSQEGSVSYGYT
clone_size: few; v_call: TRBV6-1; cdr3_length: 13; j_call: TRBJ2-1; cdr3_aa: ASSSGQASYNEQF
clone_size: -; v_call: TRBV19; cdr3_length: 10; j_call: TRBJ1-1; cdr3_aa: ASVRGGMGAF
clone_size: few; v_call: TRBV3-1; cdr3_length: 9; j_call: TRBJ2-5; cdr3_aa: ASSQDGRGN
clone_size: many; v_call: TRBV2; cdr3_length: 14; j_call: TRBJ2-7; cdr3_aa: ASSDPLRDGSYEQY
clone_size: -; v_call: TRBV2; cdr3_length: 11; j_call: TRBJ1-3; cdr3_aa: ASSLRQGNTIY
clone_size: many; v_call: TRBV11-2; cdr3_length: 13; j_call: TRBJ2-3; cdr3_aa: ASSLGGLRTDTQY
clone_size: many; v_call: TRBV20-1; cdr3_length: 12; j_call: TRBJ1-5; cdr3_aa: SAKDGNSNQPQH
clone_size: -; v_call: TRBV6-1; cdr3_length: 9; j_call: TRBJ2-2; cdr3_aa: ASSEIGELF
clone_size: many; v_call: TRBV7-9; cdr3_length: 10; j_call: TRBJ2-3; cdr3_aa: ASSPPTDTQY
clone_size: few; v_call: TRBV10-3; cdr3_length: 11; j_call: TRBJ2-7; cdr3_aa: ASSFTEKGEQY
clone_size: few; v_call: TRBV6-1; cdr3_length: 12; j_call: TRBJ1-1; cdr3_aa: ASSQQEGDTEAF
clone_size: many; v_call: TRBV10-3; cdr3_length: 12; j_call: TRBJ1-1; cdr3_aa: AISESGGTDEAF
clone_size: few; v_call: TRBV5-1; cdr3_length: 14; j_call: TRBJ2-2; cdr3_aa: ASSLMTSANTGELF
clone_size: many; v_call: TRBV19; cdr3_length: 14; j_call: TRBJ1-5; cdr3_aa: ASSILRLYSNQPQH
clone_size: -; v_call: TRBV4-1; cdr3_length: 13; j_call: TRBJ1-3; cdr3_aa: ASSQDPNSGNTIY
clone_size: many; v_call: TRBV2; cdr3_length: 16; j_call: TRBJ2-7; cdr3_aa: ASTDPPPRDRPTYEQY
clone_size: many; v_call: TRBV19; cdr3_length: 13; j_call: TRBJ1-4; cdr3_aa: ASSVGRGRGEKLF
clone_size: -; v_call: TRBV5-1; cdr3_length: 12; j_call: TRBJ1-2; cdr3_aa: ASSGGPPGYGYT
clone_size: -; v_call: TRBV9; cdr3_length: 12; j_call: TRBJ1-5; cdr3_aa: ASSLGPRDQPQH
clone_size: many; v_call: TRBV2; cdr3_length: 12; j_call: TRBJ2-1; cdr3_aa: ASSASQGRNEQF
clone_size: -; v_call: TRBV10-1; cdr3_length: 14; j_call: TRBJ2-2; cdr3_aa: ASSEGDRSNTGELF
clone_size: -; v_call: TRBV29-1; cdr3_length: 9; j_call: TRBJ2-3; cdr3_aa: SLGRTDTQY
clone_size: -; v_call: TRBV30; cdr3_length: 13; j_call: TRBJ1-6; cdr3_aa: AWKRRGLYNSPLH
clone_size: -; v_call: TRBV2; cdr3_length: 10; j_call: TRBJ2-7; cdr3_aa: ASYGSGGEQY
clone_size: many; v_call: TRBV10-1; cdr3_length: 14; j_call: TRBJ2-1; cdr3_aa: ASSSSGRSHPREQF
clone_size: few; v_call: TRBV5-1; cdr3_length: 15; j_call: TRBJ2-5; cdr3_aa: ASSPGTSGSSGETQY
clone_size: few; v_call: TRBV7-6; cdr3_length: 15; j_call: TRBJ2-1; cdr3_aa: ASSPRRTSGTDNEQF
clone_size: -; v_call: TRBV7-9; cdr3_length: 12; j_call: TRBJ1-1; cdr3_aa: ASSQDSGVTEAF
clone_size: many; v_call: TRBV15; cdr3_length: 11; j_call: TRBJ2-7; cdr3_aa: ATSDPDSYEQY
clone_size: -; v_call: TRBV19; cdr3_length: 13; j_call: TRBJ2-7; cdr3_aa: ASSGGQSLSDEQY
clone_size: many; v_call: TRBV2; cdr3_length: 11; j_call: TRBJ1-2; cdr3_aa: ASSVLRDRGYT
clone_size: -; v_call: TRBV12-3/TRBV12-4; cdr3_length: 12; j_call: TRBJ2-7; cdr3_aa: ASSLLADPYEQY
clone_size: -; v_call: TRBV5-8; cdr3_length: 12; j_call: TRBJ1-6; cdr3_aa: ASSLVRWNSPLH
clone_size: -; v_call: TRBV19; cdr3_length: 11; j_call: TRBJ2-7; cdr3_aa: AWSVQFGDEQY
clone_size: once; v_call: TRBV7-2; cdr3_length: 13; j_call: TRBJ2-5; cdr3_aa: ASSFDRQGGETQY
clone_size: many; v_call: TRBV5-1; cdr3_length: 12; j_call: TRBJ1-5; cdr3_aa: ASSLGTGHQPQH
clone_size: few; v_call: TRBV11-2; cdr3_length: 14; j_call: TRBJ2-2; cdr3_aa: ASSLVLGLRGGELF
clone_size: few; v_call: TRBV19; cdr3_length: 13; j_call: TRBJ1-5; cdr3_aa: ASISRGNSNQPQH
clone_size: many; v_call: TRBV7-9; cdr3_length: 12; j_call: TRBJ1-6; cdr3_aa: ASSLDSSNSPLH
clone_size: -; v_call: TRBV15; cdr3_length: 14; j_call: TRBJ2-2; cdr3_aa: AISRDWSLNTGELF
clone_size: many; v_call: TRBV15; cdr3_length: 13; j_call: TRBJ2-2; cdr3_aa: ATSPGLDSVGELF
clone_size: -; v_call: TRBV7-2; cdr3_length: 13; j_call: TRBJ2-7; cdr3_aa: ASSLVRQGVGEQY